This T cell receptor (beta chain) was captured in a study of T-cell memory formation after mild COVID-19. Findings of the study overall: Pre-infection memory held some responding clones, suggesting pre-existing cross-reactive T cells responded. Largely, contracting CD4+ clones fell within CM and EM, and contracting CD8+ clones within EMRA.

TCR alpha and TCR beta cDNA libraries carrying sample barcodes and UMIs came from 5'RACE with constant-segment primers. One entry per CDR3 protein results from TCRdb running MiXCR on the 5' RACE reads. Of around 250,000 distinct CDR3 sequences in the sample, 15% to 20% are singletons; the top ten hold less than 30%. Remarks on this clonotype: Its specificity is not known.

This CDR3 has 13 amino acids. Germline-derived CDR1 and CDR2 are MDHEN and SYDVKM. Trimming shortened V by 3 bases and J by 4 bases, and 9 bases separated the two germline ends. V is TRBV28 and J is TRBJ1-2; a weak D match, TRBD1 (5 bases). The sample taken for sequencing was PBMCs or a T cell subset sorted from them (not recorded which). The TCR was taken from a man between 18 and 29 years old who had mild COVID-19 (a few samples of this study predate the infection). Cell type and time point are not known. Here the CDR3 reads CASSLGGTYGYTF. CDR3 sequence (DNA): TGTGCCAGCAGTTTGGGAGGGACCTATGGCTACACCTTC.